Below are 27 T cell receptor beta chains sequenced from a single sample in a study of blood T cells in healthy people across ages. Alongside a J-beta primer mix, a sample-barcoded 5' primer served in a second PCR lasting about 7 to 11 cycles. TCRdb independently ran MiXCR on the 5' RACE reads; one entry per CDR3 protein. The table lists around 1.5 million distinct CDR3 sequences, 30% to 35% of them singletons. The source material was blood. The receptors stem from a woman in her 30s in good health.

The V and J genes are TRBV3-1 and TRBJ1-1; the D is unclear. Trimming pared 5 bases from V and 1 base from J, leaving 17 bases between. Germline values: CDR1 LGHDT, CDR2 YNNKEL (reference sequence). The CDR3 consists of 16 residues. This chain's CDR3 is CASSSQLDLPNTEAFF. DNA for the CDR3: TGTGCCAGCAGCAGCCAACTAGACCTACCGAACACTGAAGCTTTCTTT.

The V call is TRBV12-3 or TRBV12-4, the J call TRBJ1-5, with 8 nucleotides matching TRBD1. V shed 5 bases, J shed 6 bases, and the junction held 6 bases outside the gene matches. This CDR3 is built from 14 residues. Written as DNA, the CDR3 is TGTGCCAGCAGTCCAAGGACAGGGCTTCAGCCCCAGCATTTT. This gives the protein CASSPRTGLQPQHF.

This chain links TRBV27 with TRBJ1-1, with a possible D match to TRBD1 (5 bases). The germline V gene has CDR1 MNHEY and CDR2 SMNVEV (reference sequence). This CDR3 region has 14 residues. V was pared by 7 bases and J by 0 bases, with 12 bases between. CDR3 residues: CASKGLSMNTEAFF. As DNA, the CDR3 is TGTGCCAGCAAGGGGTTAAGCATGAACACTGAAGCTTTCTTT.

This clonotype has only a few counts. The chain couples TRBV28 to TRBJ2-4; 10 bases agree with TRBD2. After removal of 3 bases from V and 8 bases from J, the junction contained 7 bases not matched to a gene. Germline assignment: CDR1 MDHEN and CDR2 SYDVKM. The CDR3 consists of 15 residues. The CDR3 nucleotides read TGTGCCAGCAGTTTGCCTAGCGGGAGTCCCGACATTCAGTACTTC. Its translation is CASSLPSGSPDIQYF.

The CDR3 DNA sequence: TGCAGTGCTAGAGACTCTAGCGGGAGTGTCACAGATACGCAGTATTTT. Residues: CSARDSSGSVTDTQYF. The V call is TRBV20-1, the J call TRBJ2-3; 10 bases are shared with TRBD2. Germline V CDR1 and CDR2: DFQATT, SNEGSKA (reference sequence). The length of the CDR3 is 16 residues. V lost 0 bases to trimming and J lost 2 bases; unmatched junction nucleotides: 5.

The chain employs TRBV7-6 and TRBJ2-5; TRBD2 might be the D (7 bases). Germline CDR1 reads SGHVS; CDR2 reads FNYEAQ. The CDR3 spans 15 residues. Deletions cut 5 bases from V and 5 bases from J, with 18 bases between. The CDR3 DNA sequence: TGTGCCAGCAGCCTAGGGGGGGCCGGATGGGAGACCCAGTACTTC. This translates into CASSLGGAGWETQYF.

The chain carries TRBV5-1 and TRBJ2-1; D call uncertain. This CDR3 has 15 amino acids. CDR1 is SGHRS and CDR2 is YFSETQ in the germline V gene. V was pared by 9 bases and J by 2 bases, with 18 bases between. The CDR3 nucleotides read TGCGCCACCGACCTGGCGTCATCTGCCTACAATGAGCAGTTCTTC. Its protein is CATDLASSAYNEQFF.

The chain couples TRBV4-1 to TRBJ1-2, with 7 positions matching TRBD1. The germline V gene encodes CDR1 MGHRA and CDR2 YSYEKL. The V and J ends lost 2 bases and 3 bases, in that order; junction bases with no gene match: 12. The CDR3 is 17 residues long. Here the CDR3 DNA reads TGCGCCAGCAGCCAACCGGGTCGGGGACAGAGTGACTATGGCTACACCTTC. Protein product: CASSQPGRGQSDYGYTF.

The chain uses TRBV27 and TRBJ1-1; D not resolved. Germline CDR1 and CDR2: MNHEY and SMNVEV (reference sequence). The V end was cut by 3 bases, the J end by 5 bases, with 16 bases between. The CDR3 spans 15 residues. The CDR3 loop is CASSLARAFGTEAFF. The CDR3 coding sequence is TGTGCCAGCAGTTTGGCCCGGGCCTTCGGGACTGAAGCTTTCTTT.

The chain uses TRBV6-6 and TRBJ2-2; D remains ambiguous. Germline V CDR1 and CDR2: MNHNY, SVGAGI (reference sequence). CDR3 length: 13 residues. V shed 5 bases and J shed 5 bases, with 9 bases lying between them. DNA for the CDR3: TGTGCCAGCAGTCCCCTGCGGACCGGGGAGCTGTTTTTT. This codes for CASSPLRTGELFF.

In this sample, this clonotype turned up a few times. The chain uses TRBV20-1 and TRBJ2-3; TRBD2 agrees at 8 bases. V was pared by 1 base and J by 5 bases, with 23 bases of the junction left unmatched. This CDR3 contains 20 residues. Germline values: CDR1 DFQATT, CDR2 SNEGSKA (reference sequence). The CDR3, as DNA: TGCAGTGCTAGAGTCCCGGCGGGGCGGGAGGCCGGGGTTCTACGAGATACGCAGTATTTT. Encoded protein: CSARVPAGREAGVLRDTQYF.

The J gene is TRBJ2-1, the V gene TRBV9, with 7 nucleotides matching TRBD2. J gave up 3 bases and V 0 bases, and 6 bases lay outside the gene matches. The CDR3 runs to 16 residues. Per the germline V gene, CDR1 is SGDLS and CDR2 is YYNGEE. CDR3 region: CASSVDWLADYNEQFF. CDR3 coding DNA: TGTGCCAGCAGCGTAGACTGGCTAGCGGACTACAATGAGCAGTTCTTC.

The chain joins TRBV21-1 to TRBJ2-7; the DNA was not compared with TRBD1, the D call given in the table. TRBV21-1 is annotated as a pseudogene. The CDR3 loop spans 14 amino acids. The CDR3 region has the DNA TGTGCCCTCATGGGACAGGGCTCCTCCTACGAGCAGTACTTC. It translates to CALMGQGSSYEQYF.

This clonotype was detected a few times. The rearrangement links TRBV2 to TRBJ1-1; no clear D gene. CDR3 length: 16 amino acids. The germline V gene has CDR1 SNHLY and CDR2 FYNNEI. As DNA, the CDR3 is TGTGCTACAGCAGTGAAAAAGAGAGGGATGAACACTGAAGCTTTCTTT. Translated, it gives CATAVKKRGMNTEAFF.

This clonotype was seen at least ten times. The chain couples TRBV27 to TRBJ1-2; no reliable D call. The CDR3 has 13 residues. CDR1 and CDR2 from the germline V gene are MNHEY and SMNVEV (reference sequence). V was trimmed by 3 bases and J by 4 bases, leaving 9 bases between them. The CDR3 region has the DNA TGTGCCAGCAGTTTCGGCGAAGCCTATGGCTACACCTTC. It yields the protein CASSFGEAYGYTF.

The J gene is TRBJ1-6, the V gene TRBV9; TRBD1 is a possible D gene (6 bases). Germline CDR1 reads SGDLS; CDR2 reads YYNGEE. V lost 3 bases, J lost 0 bases, and 13 bases lay in between. The CDR3 totals 17 residues. CDR3 region: CASSAQGLSSYNSPLHF. Here the CDR3 DNA reads TGTGCCAGCAGCGCACAGGGTTTAAGCTCCTATAATTCACCCCTCCACTTT.

This clonotype appeared many times. The CDR3 DNA sequence: TGTGCCATCAGTGAGACACTAGCGTCCTCCTACGAGCAGTACTTC. This sequence encodes CAISETLASSYEQYF. V usage is TRBV10-3 and J usage is TRBJ2-7, with 7 bases fitting TRBD2. V was pared by 2 bases and J by 0 bases, with 4 bases of the junction left unmatched. The CDR3 spans 15 residues. Germline lookup yields CDR1 ENHRY and CDR2 SYGVKD.

This clonotype appeared a few times. The chain combines TRBV12-3 or TRBV12-4 with TRBJ2-7; maybe TRBD1 (5 bases). The V end was cut by 2 bases, the J end by 7 bases, with 12 bases between. The CDR3 totals 13 residues. Here the CDR3 DNA reads TGTGCCAGCAGTTTATTTCAGGGTCGGGAGCAGTACTTC. Residues: CASSLFQGREQYF.

This clonotype appeared a few times. The V and J genes are TRBV10-3 and TRBJ2-7; TRBD1 aligns across 8 bases. With 6 bases clipped from V and 3 bases from J, the junction kept 4 bases outside the gene matches. From germline, CDR1 is ENHRY and CDR2 SYGVKD. This CDR3 region has 13 residues. CDR3: CAISLDRGYEQYF. The CDR3 nucleotides read TGTGCCATCAGCCTCGACAGGGGCTACGAGCAGTACTTC.

CDR3 in DNA: TGTGCCAGCAGTAGACTACAGGGAAAAGGCTACAATGAGCAGTTCTTC. It specifies CASSRLQGKGYNEQFF. V and J are TRBV25-1 and TRBJ2-1, with D possibly TRBD1 on 6 matching bases. CDR1 and CDR2 (germline): MGHDK, SYGVNS. V dropped 5 bases and J dropped 3 bases, with 17 bases sitting between them. The CDR3 runs to 16 residues.

This clonotype was seen a few times. V usage is TRBV12-3 or TRBV12-4 and J usage is TRBJ2-1, with a tentative D call TRBD2 (6 bases). Trimming removed 5 bases at V and 1 base at J, with 12 bases between. The CDR3 loop spans 15 amino acids. DNA of the CDR3: TGTGCCAGCAGTGGGGGGACTCCATCCTACAATGAGCAGTTCTTC. It specifies CASSGGTPSYNEQFF.

The CDR3 here is CASRQHNQPQHF. In DNA, the CDR3 is TGTGCCAGCAGACAGCACAATCAGCCCCAGCATTTT. The chain uses TRBV6-1 and TRBJ1-5; D gene uncertain. The germline V gene encodes CDR1 MNHNS and CDR2 SASEGT. Trimming removed 6 bases at V and 3 bases at J, with 6 bases between. The length of the CDR3 is 12 residues.

This clonotype was detected a few times. The junction departs from germline at one end; a sequencing error may be responsible. The chain recombines TRBV7-8 with TRBJ2-7; D may be TRBD2 (5 bases). Germline V lookup: CDR1 SGHVS, CDR2 FQNEAQ. This CDR3 has 13 residues. The CDR3 DNA sequence: TGTACCAGCAGCTTAGCTACTAGGGATGAGCAGTACTTC. Protein: CTSSLATRDEQYF.

The genes are TRBV7-2 and TRBJ1-2; D may be TRBD1 (5 bases). This CDR3 comprises 12 residues. Germline V gene lookup returns CDR1 SGHTA and CDR2 FQGNSA. Trimming pared 3 bases from V and 8 bases from J, leaving 10 bases between. The CDR3 reads CASSLGRSGYTF. CDR3 DNA sequence: TGTGCCAGCAGCTTGGGACGGAGCGGCTACACCTTC. Using reference TRBV7-2 and TRBJ1-2 for the parts outside the CDR3, the full variable domain is GAGVSQSPSNKVTEKGKDVELRCDPISGHTALYWYRQSLGQGLEFLIYFQGNSAPDKSGLPSDRFSAERTGGSVSTLTIQRTQQEDSAVYLCASSLGRSGYTFGSGTRLTVV.

The gene calls are TRBV12-3 or TRBV12-4 and TRBJ2-3; D is undetermined. Trimming stripped 6 bases from V and 3 bases from J, with 10 bases between. This CDR3 spans 13 amino acids. CDR3 coding DNA: TGTGCCAGCAGCACCCCCGATACAGATACGCAGTATTTT. Its translation is CASSTPDTDTQYF.

The chain employs TRBV5-4 and TRBJ2-1, with a weak D call TRBD1 (6 bases). The ends were cut back, 2 bases at V and 3 bases at J, with 12 bases in the middle. Germline loops: CDR1 SGHNT, CDR2 YYREEE (reference sequence). The CDR3 runs 15 residues. The CDR3 DNA follows: TGTGCCAGCAGCTTTGACCAGGGGTTCTACAATGAGCAGTTCTTC. It yields the protein CASSFDQGFYNEQFF.

The chain links TRBV4-1 to TRBJ1-5; weak D call: TRBD1 (5 bases). CDR3 length equals 16 residues. The V end lost 0 bases, the J end lost 6 bases, and 15 bases lay between the germline ends. Looked up from germline, CDR1 is MGHRA and CDR2 is YSYEKL. CDR3 nucleotides: TGCGCCAGCAGCCAAGATTGGCAGGGACTGGGTCAGCCCCAGCATTTT. Translated, it gives CASSQDWQGLGQPQHF.